This TCR beta chain was documented in a study of blood T cell repertoires in COVID-19. Study overall: From T cells, B-cell-depleted T cells, or PBMCs came the material, which was cDNA or gDNA.

Original methodology: Amplification of reference gene primers provided the estimated nucleated cell counts. Measured with immunoSEQ multiplex PCR; TCRdb has only the in-frame clones, and not every one. For V, J and clone size, that table is used; D and trimming come from the DNA. The sample holds a few hundred thousand clones, over 75% seen once. Sample: peripheral blood. This sequence originates from a woman in her twenties or thirties with acute or convalescent COVID-19.

The CDR3 DNA is TGCGCCAGCAGCACAGCCGGACAGGGGCCCTACGAGCAGTACTTC. This translates into CASSTAGQGPYEQYF. The gene calls are TRBV5-1 and TRBJ2-7, with 9 bases matching TRBD1. Looked up from germline, CDR1 is SGHRS and CDR2 is YFSETQ. The J segment lost 2 bases and the V segment lost 4 bases, leaving 7 bases of the junction unmatched. The CDR3 extends over 15 amino acids.